This TCR beta chain was sequenced during a study of Graves' ophthalmopathy and Graves' hyperthyroidism. Overall study findings and caveats: Also, most clonotypes expanded in the thyroid above 0.001 frequency appeared in blood.

The CDR3 runs to 15 residues. CDR1 SGHRS and CDR2 YFSETQ come from the germline V gene. RNA transcripts yielded amplified TCR beta CDR3 regions. A first-round RT-PCR used HTBI primers, followed by a second-round multiplex PCR. TCRdb re-called the multiplex PCR reads through MiXCR, storing one row per CDR3 protein. Here the sample spans approximately 1.2 million distinct CDR3 sequences, 35% to 40% being singletons. This clonotype showed up just a few times. Its antigen is currently unknown. A junction boundary mismatches the germline segment, possibly from a read error. This receptor was identified in an adult man with Graves' hyperthyroidism. Sequenced: peripheral blood or thyroid tissue (not recorded which). This chain uses TRBV5-1 with TRBJ2-5, with 9 bases lining up with TRBD1. The CDR3: CASSLRQGGFETQYF. The CDR3 DNA reads as TGTGCCAGCAGCTTGAGACAGGGGGGATTTGAGACCCAGTACTTC.